This is a list of T cell receptor beta chains from one sample in a study of blood T cell repertoires in COVID-19. The protocol was immunoSEQ multiplex PCR, while the TCRdb copy is restricted to in-frame clones and leaves out a portion. The sample comprises approximately 210,000 clones, 75% to 90% of which are singletons, and around 2% rests with the top ten. The sample was PBMCs or T cells enriched from blood (not recorded which). The receptors stem from a woman in her 30s who had recovered from COVID-19. Both conserved end residues are trimmed from each CDR3.

cdr3_length v_call cdr3_aa
12 TRBV6-5 ASSSNKFSYEQY
15 TRBV19 ASRGGLAGANTDTQY
13 TRBV6-5 ASRTPGQRNQPQH
15 TRBV4-2 ASSQVRGQSYNSPLH
14 TRBV18 ASSIGGTGTANTQY
11 TRBV2 ASSVRDNSPLH
16 TRBV9 ASSRTGQVRAAASEQF
14 TRBV4-1 ASSSRTSGGLTEQF
12 TRBV23-1 ASRRTGGIDEQY
13 TRBV9 ASSRQTSALHEQY
11 TRBV19 ASSVAGGREQF
14 TRBV7-8 ASSLVASNGNQPQH
14 TRBV7-2 ASTSSGASGSFGQF
10 TRBV30 AWGASSYEQY
8 TRBV5-8 ASSPLPQH
12 TRBV19 ASSIAQEGTEAF
11 TRBV12-5 ASALGGVDEQF
15 TRBV7-6 ASSLAGLASIINEQF
15 TRBV24-1 ATSDSESPVGGETQY
11 TRBV2 ASSVRPGYGYT
11 TRBV5-4 ASSAGGTDTQY
12 TRBV30 AWTEVRVTDTQY
12 TRBV2 ASNRGTGLYEQY
15 TRBV27 ASTPGGGRQRIDGYT
13 TRBV19 ASSADGQGDTEAF
12 TRBV10-3 AIRGDRADQPQH
13 TRBV30 AWSHEAELNEKLF